Below are 21 T cell receptor beta chains sequenced from a single sample in a study of blood T cell repertoires in COVID-19. Profiling relied on immunoSEQ multiplex PCR, and the TCRdb table lists in-frame clones only, not all of them. Of hundreds of thousands of clones in the sample, approximately 88% were seen once. Material for sequencing was PBMCs or T cells enriched from blood (not recorded which). The origin of the receptors is a woman in her late teens or twenties who had recovered from COVID-19.

This chain links TRBV5-1 with TRBJ1-2, with 8 bases that match TRBD1. Germline V gene sequence: CDR1 SGHRS, CDR2 YFSETQ. The junction had 7 bases not matched to a gene; V was cut back by 3 bases and J by 6 bases. CDR3 length: 14 amino acids. The CDR3 region has the DNA TGCGCCAGCAGCTCCCCCGGACAGGGCCATGGCTACACCTTC. It yields the protein CASSSPGQGHGYTF.

The chain links TRBV7-2 to TRBJ1-2, with TRBD1 matching over 10 bases. This CDR3 spans 13 amino acids. With V trimmed by 4 bases and J by 4 bases, 0 bases remained unmatched. Per the germline V gene, CDR1 is SGHTA and CDR2 is FQGNSA. This CDR3 is CASSWTGGYGYTF. CDR3 DNA: TGTGCCAGCAGCTGGACAGGGGGCTATGGCTACACCTTC.

This clone was detected only once. For the CDR3, the DNA is TGTGCCAGCAGCTTGGACCGAACTAGCGGGGGGGCCGATGAGCAGTTCTTC. Translating gives CASSLDRTSGGADEQFF. J is TRBJ2-1 and V is TRBV7-8, with TRBD2 matching over 13 bases. Germline V gives CDR1 SGHVS, CDR2 FQNEAQ. This CDR3 contains 17 residues. Unmatched junction bases numbered 10, after V lost 3 bases and J lost 8 bases. Complete variable domain (other parts from reference TRBV7-8 and TRBJ2-1): GAGVSQSPRYKVAKRGQDVALRCDPISGHVSLFWYQQALGQGPEFLTYFQNEAQLDKSGLPSDRFFAERPEGSVSTLKIQRTQQEDSAVYLCASSLDRTSGGADEQFFGPGTRLTVL.

The table lists this clone with a count of one. The chain joins TRBV24-1 to TRBJ1-5; TRBD1 might be the D (5 bases). The CDR3 is made up of 13 amino acids. Germline V gene lookup returns CDR1 KGHDR and CDR2 SFDVKD. V was cut by 2 bases and J by 7 bases, with 8 bases left in between. As DNA, the CDR3 is TGTGCCACCAGTGATTGGGGGGAACAGCCCCAGCATTTT. Amino acid sequence: CATSDWGEQPQHF.

The sample holds a few counts of this clone. The chain couples TRBV19 to TRBJ2-7, with 8 bases aligning to TRBD1. This CDR3 spans 15 amino acids. V shed 4 bases and J 6 bases; nucleotides not matched to a gene: 11. CDR1 and CDR2 from the germline V gene are LNHDA and SQIVND (reference sequence). CDR3: CASSTGRQGAGEQYF. CDR3 sequence (DNA): TGTGCCAGTAGTACCGGTAGGCAGGGGGCGGGCGAGCAGTACTTC.

The chain carries TRBV20-1 and TRBJ2-5; 7 nucleotides align to TRBD2. The CDR3 totals 13 residues. J was trimmed by 5 bases and V by 3 bases; bases with no gene match: 6. Germline CDR1 and CDR2: DFQATT and SNEGSKA (reference sequence). The CDR3 sequence is CSASLAVVETQYF. As DNA, the CDR3 is TGCAGTGCTAGTCTAGCGGTCGTGGAGACCCAGTACTTC.

The chain recombines TRBV5-1 with TRBJ2-3; D possibly corresponds to TRBD1 (6 bases). CDR1 and CDR2 from the germline V gene are SGHRS and YFSETQ. V was clipped by 0 bases and J by 4 bases, with 9 bases between them. This CDR3 has 14 amino acids. CDR3 coding DNA: TGCGCCAGCAGCTTGGGACAGGCCGCAGATACGCAGTATTTT. Residues: CASSLGQAADTQYF.

The V gene is TRBV6-5, the J gene TRBJ2-7; 8 bases align to TRBD1. The CDR3 totals 14 residues. The germline V gene encodes CDR1 MNHEY and CDR2 SVGAGI. The junction had 8 bases not matched to a gene; V was cut back by 5 bases and J by 5 bases. For the CDR3, the DNA is TGTGCCAGCAGTCGACAGGGGCGACCCCACGAGCAGTACTTC. This codes for CASSRQGRPHEQYF.

The chain uses TRBV28 and TRBJ1-1; D remains ambiguous. The CDR3 has 12 amino acids. From germline, CDR1 is MDHEN and CDR2 SYDVKM. V shed 6 bases and J shed 10 bases, with 15 bases lying between them. The CDR3 DNA follows: TGTGCCAGCAGCCCTTACGGGGAGGGAGCTTTCTTT. It codes for CASSPYGEGAFF.

Details on this clone: In the same sample, other DNA sequences code for this CDR3. The chain employs TRBV6-5 and TRBJ1-1, with 11 nucleotides matching TRBD1. Per the germline V gene, CDR1 is MNHEY and CDR2 is SVGAGI. Germline trimming cut 5 bases from V and 6 bases from J; bases unmatched to any gene: 8. CDR3 length: 15 amino acids. CDR3: CASSLQPGQGAEAFF. Written as DNA, the CDR3 is TGTGCCAGCAGTCTGCAGCCGGGACAGGGGGCTGAAGCTTTCTTT.

The chain is built from TRBV10-3 and TRBJ1-3; TRBD1 agrees at 7 bases. The CDR3 loop spans 16 amino acids. V was clipped by 0 bases and J by 2 bases; unmatched bases: 4. Germline V gives CDR1 ENHRY, CDR2 SYGVKD. In DNA form, the CDR3 reads TGTGCCATCAGTGAGTCGTCTACAGGGGCTGGAAACACCATATATTTT. This sequence encodes CAISESSTGAGNTIYF.

The V gene is TRBV7-2, the J gene TRBJ2-7, with D tentatively TRBD1 (6 bases). This CDR3 spans 14 amino acids. V was pared by 3 bases and J by 5 bases, with 14 bases between. In germline, CDR1 is SGHTA, CDR2 FQGNSA. CDR3 residues: CASSFLYRDNEQYF. DNA for the CDR3: TGTGCCAGCAGCTTCTTATACAGGGACAACGAGCAGTACTTC. Together with reference TRBV7-2 and TRBJ2-7, the CDR3 gives the full variable domain: GAGVSQSPSNKVTEKGKDVELRCDPISGHTALYWYRQSLGQGLEFLIYFQGNSAPDKSGLPSDRFSAERTGGSVSTLTIQRTQQEDSAVYLCASSFLYRDNEQYFGPGTRLTVT.

V usage is TRBV4-1 and J usage is TRBJ2-3; 10 positions match TRBD2. With V trimmed by 0 bases and J by 4 bases, 7 bases remained unmatched. The CDR3 runs to 17 residues. Germline values: CDR1 MGHRA, CDR2 YSYEKL. The CDR3 loop is CASSQESPSGGADTQYF. The CDR3 nucleotides read TGCGCCAGCAGCCAAGAGAGTCCTAGCGGGGGAGCAGATACGCAGTATTTT.

The V and J genes are TRBV4-3 and TRBJ1-2; a weak D match, TRBD1 (6 bases). Germline V gene sequence: CDR1 LGHNA, CDR2 YSLEER. V was cut by 4 bases and J by 0 bases, with 9 bases left in between. CDR3 size: 14 residues. The CDR3, as DNA: TGCGCCAGCAGCCCAGGGGCTACTAACTATGGCTACACCTTC. Its translation is CASSPGATNYGYTF.

In its sample, this clone was seen once. This chain uses TRBV29-1 with TRBJ1-2, with D possibly matching TRBD1 (5 bases). Germline CDR1 SQVTM, CDR2 ANQGSEA. The germline V and J ends were trimmed by 7 bases and 6 bases, with 18 bases remaining between them. This CDR3 has 13 amino acids. In DNA, the CDR3 is TGCAGCGCCGGTATAATAGGGGTTGATGGCTACACCTTC. Translated, it gives CSAGIIGVDGYTF. The variable domain in full, with the rest retrieved from reference TRBV29-1 and TRBJ1-2, is SAVISQKPSRDICQRGTSLTIQCQVDSQVTMMFWYRQQPGQSLTLIATANQGSEATYESGFVIDKFPISRPNLTFSTLTVSNMSPEDSSIYLCSAGIIGVDGYTFGSGTRLTVV.

V usage is TRBV4-1 and J usage is TRBJ1-1; D may be TRBD1 (5 bases). The CDR3 totals 16 residues. V shed 1 base and J shed 2 bases, with 14 bases lying between them. Germline CDR1 MGHRA, CDR2 YSYEKL. Here the CDR3 reads CASSQVFPGFNTEAFF. The CDR3 DNA follows: TGCGCCAGCAGCCAAGTATTTCCAGGGTTCAACACTGAAGCTTTCTTT.

The genes are TRBV12-3 or TRBV12-4 and TRBJ1-1, with unresolved D. V lost 4 bases, J lost 1 base, and 7 bases lay in between. The CDR3 is 13 residues long. CDR3 sequence: CASSSRQNTEAFF. CDR3 DNA sequence: TGTGCCAGCAGTTCCAGACAGAACACTGAAGCTTTCTTT.

The chain links TRBV10-1 to TRBJ1-6; 7 nucleotides align to TRBD1. This CDR3 contains 13 residues. CDR1 and CDR2 from the germline V gene are WNHNN and SYGVQD (reference sequence). Unmatched junction bases numbered 0, after V lost 6 bases and J lost 4 bases. CDR3 bases: TGCGCCAGCAGGGGACAGTATAATTCACCCCTCCACTTT. It encodes CASRGQYNSPLHF.

A single count supports this clone. The rearrangement uses TRBV24-1 and TRBJ2-2; 7 bases match TRBD1. The V segment lost 0 bases and the J segment 7 bases; nucleotides outside the gene matches: 4. The germline gives CDR1 KGHDR, CDR2 SFDVKD. This CDR3 spans 15 amino acids. CDR3: CATSDLRQGGGELFF. CDR3 coding DNA: TGTGCCACCAGTGATTTGCGACAGGGCGGCGGGGAGCTGTTTTTT.

The chain carries TRBV3-1 (or the pseudogene TRBV3-2) and TRBJ1-2; D is unresolved. Trimming pared 3 bases from V and 4 bases from J, leaving 15 bases between. There are 15 residues in the CDR3. CDR1 and CDR2 (germline): LGHDT, YNNKEL (reference sequence). Here the CDR3 reads CASSHQAANSYGYTF. The CDR3 DNA sequence: TGTGCCAGCAGCCATCAAGCCGCGAATTCCTATGGCTACACCTTC.

The V call is TRBV10-3, the J call TRBJ2-7, with 9 bases lining up with TRBD1. The germline CDR1 and CDR2 sequences are ENHRY and SYGVKD. The trim removed 6 bases at V and 4 bases at J, leaving 10 bases unmatched. The CDR3 totals 15 residues. CDR3 sequence: CAIRAAGTGLYEQYF. Written as DNA, the CDR3 is TGTGCCATCAGGGCGGCCGGGACAGGGTTATACGAGCAGTACTTC.